These T cell receptor beta chains were read from a single sample in a study of beta chain features in type 1 diabetes. The protocol was immunoSEQ multiplex PCR, while the TCRdb copy is restricted to in-frame clones and leaves out a portion. The repertoire consists of around 150,000 clones, with 6.9% occurring once and the leading ten covering around 1.3%. The specimen was central memory CD4+ T cells from blood. Receptors originate from a woman aged 25 to 39 in good health. Each CDR3 is given with its conserved first and last residue. Fields, in order: D gene, V gene, clone size, J gene, CDR3 length, CDR3 DNA, CDR3 protein. A D gene is named only where the DNA matches it firmly. A clone size is listed for some rows: how often the clone was seen (once, few, many), or a class if it is expanded.

>TRBD2|TRBV11-2|few|TRBJ2-3|17
TGTGCCAGCAGCTTACAAACTAGCGGGGACCTCACAGATACGCAGTATTTT
CASSLQTSGDLTDTQYF
>TRBD2|TRBV5-1|few|TRBJ2-5|16
TGCGCCAGCAGCCGTAGCGGGAGGGCTTACCAAGAGACCCAGTACTTC
CASSRSGRAYQETQYF
>TRBD2|TRBV6-6|few|TRBJ2-7|15
TGTGCCAGCAGCTCCTCCGGGAGGGAGAGAGACGAGCAGTACTTC
CASSSSGRERDEQYF
>.|TRBV6-5|few|TRBJ2-1|13
TGTGCCAGCAGCGAGGTAGGAGTCCATGAGCAGTTCTTC
CASSEVGVHEQFF
>TRBD1|TRBV4-3|.|TRBJ1-4|16
TGCGCCAGCAGCCAGGATACAGGGGGTGGGGGGGAAAAACTGTTTTTT
CASSQDTGGGGEKLFF
>TRBD2|TRBV15|.|TRBJ2-5|22
TGTGCCACCAGCAGAGAGTTCCCTAGCGGGAGGATAGTAAGGGACCACCAAGAGACCCAGTACTTC
CATSREFPSGRIVRDHQETQYF
>TRBD2|TRBV28|.|TRBJ2-7|13
TGTGCCACGGGGGGGGGCCCCGGGGTCGAGCAGTACTTC
CATGGGPGVEQYF
>.|TRBV29-1|.|TRBJ2-7|14
TGCAGCGTTGAAGAATCGACTGGCTATACCGAGCAGTACTTC
CSVEESTGYTEQYF
>TRBD1|TRBV27|.|TRBJ2-1|14
TGTGCCAGCAGTCCTAGACAGGGGGCGATACTGTTGATCTTC
CASSPRQGAILLIF
>.|TRBV6-5|few|TRBJ2-6|13
TGTGCCAGCACAACTCCTGGGGCCAACGTCCTGACTTTC
CASTTPGANVLTF
>.|TRBV23-1|many|TRBJ1-1|14
TGCGCCAGCAGTCTCCGGTTGACATTCGCTGAAGCTTTCTTT
CASSLRLTFAEAFF
>.|TRBV4-3|.|TRBJ2-2|16
TGCGCCAGCAGCCCCAACCCAGAGGTGGGCACCGGGGAGCTGTTTTTT
CASSPNPEVGTGELFF
>TRBD1|TRBV28|few|TRBJ2-2|15
TGTGCCAGCCTTGTGGGGACAGCGAACACCGGGGAGCTGTTTTTT
CASLVGTANTGELFF
>.|TRBV28|many|TRBJ1-2|16
TGTGCCAGCATTGCGGGAGCACAAGGCATCAACTATGGCTACACCTTC
CASIAGAQGINYGYTF
>.|TRBV15|many|TRBJ2-5|14
TGTGCCACCAGATCGGACTCAACTCGGGAGACCCAGTACTTC
CATRSDSTRETQYF
>TRBD2|TRBV5-4|few|TRBJ2-3|15
TGTGCCAGCAGCTTGTTAATGGGGGGGATTGATACGCAGTATTTT
CASSLLMGGIDTQYF
>TRBD1|TRBV6-5|.|TRBJ1-5|15
TGTGCCAGCAGTTCCGCCGGGACAGGGGATCAGCCCCAGCATTTT
CASSSAGTGDQPQHF
>TRBD1|TRBV28|many|TRBJ2-4|16
TGTGCCAGCAGTTTCCAGGGGGCAAGGGGCAAAAACATTCAGTACTTC
CASSFQGARGKNIQYF
>TRBD2|TRBV5-1|few|TRBJ2-5|16
TGCGCCAGCAGCTTACGGGGACTAGCAAGAGGGGAGACCCAGTACTTC
CASSLRGLARGETQYF
>TRBD2|TRBV7-2|few|TRBJ2-1|14
TGTGCCAGCAGCCCTAGCGGCTCCCCGCTTGAGCAGTTCTTC
CASSPSGSPLEQFF
>TRBD1|TRBV7-6|.|TRBJ1-1|15
TGTGCCAGCAGCCGGGGACAGAGCATGAACACTGAAGCTTTCTTT
CASSRGQSMNTEAFF
>.|TRBV5-1|few|TRBJ2-7|14
TGCGCCAGCAGCGATAGAGCGCACCCCTACGAGCAGTACTTC
CASSDRAHPYEQYF
>TRBD1|TRBV7-3|.|TRBJ2-7|14
TGTGCCAGCAGCCCTACAGGGGGCTCTTACGAGCAGTACTTC
CASSPTGGSYEQYF
>.|TRBV28|few|TRBJ2-2|14
TGTGCCAGCAGTTTCCCTACCGGGGCCGGGGAGCTGTTTTTT
CASSFPTGAGELFF
>TRBD2|TRBV9|few|TRBJ2-1|18
TGTGCCAGCAGCTTATCTAGCGGGCTTGGAGATTTTGGAAATGAGCAGTTCTTC
CASSLSSGLGDFGNEQFF
>TRBD2|TRBV10-2|few|TRBJ2-7|18
TGCGCCAGCAGTGGAGGGAGCGGGGGACTAGCGGGAGGTTCCGAGCAGTACTTC
CASSGGSGGLAGGSEQYF
>TRBD2|TRBV7-2|few|TRBJ2-7|17
TGTGCCAGCAGCTTAGACGCTCCAACTAGCGGGGCCTACGAGCAGTACTTC
CASSLDAPTSGAYEQYF
>TRBD2|TRBV19|many|TRBJ2-1|14
TGTGCCAGTAGTCGGGCTAGCGGAAAAGATGAGCAGTTCTTC
CASSRASGKDEQFF
>TRBD2|TRBV28|few|TRBJ2-7|16
TGTGCCAGCAGTCCCACTAGCGGGAGAAGGAGTTACGAGCAGTACTTC
CASSPTSGRRSYEQYF
>TRBD1|TRBV4-3|many|TRBJ1-5|15
TGCGCCAGCAGCCAAGGGAGACAGGGAGAATCAGCCCAGCATTTT
CASSQGRQGESAQHF
>.|TRBV7-7|.|TRBJ2-3|15
TGTGCTAGCAGCTTACTGGGGGCTAGCACAGATACGCAGTATTTT
CASSLLGASTDTQYF
>.|TRBV2|.|TRBJ2-3|16
TGTGCCAGCAGTGGTGGGGGCCAGGGAGTGGTAGATACGCAGTATTTT
CASSGGGQGVVDTQYF
>.|TRBV6-1|.|TRBJ1-5|15
TGTGCCAGCAGGCATCCGGGATCCCTCAATCAGCCCCAGCATTTT
CASRHPGSLNQPQHF
>TRBD2|TRBV7-3|few|TRBJ2-1|15
TGTGCCAGCAGCCCGAGCGGGAGATTGGACAATGAGCAGTTCTTC
CASSPSGRLDNEQFF
>TRBD2|TRBV29-1|many|TRBJ2-3|16
TGCAGCGTTGAAGGGACTAGCGGGGTGGGCACAGATACGCAGTATTTT
CSVEGTSGVGTDTQYF
>TRBD2|TRBV19|.|TRBJ2-2|15
TGTGCCAGTGGGGGCCAGCGGGAGGGACGTGGGGAGCTGTTTTTT
CASGGQREGRGELFF
>.|TRBV11-1|few|TRBJ2-7|13
TGTGCCAGCAGCTTACCAGGGTTGAACGAGCAGTACTTC
CASSLPGLNEQYF
>.|TRBV6-1|.|TRBJ2-2|14
TGTGCCAGCAGTGAATTCAGGGGCAACGGGGAGCTGTTTTTT
CASSEFRGNGELFF
>TRBD1|TRBV30|many|TRBJ2-6|17
TGTGCCTGGAAGCGGGACAGGGCTAGAACTGGGGCCAACGTCCTGACTTTC
CAWKRDRARTGANVLTF
>TRBD2|TRBV19|.|TRBJ2-4|16
TGTGCCAGTAGTTCCAAGCGGGAGGATGGCAAAAACATTCAGTACTTC
CASSSKREDGKNIQYF